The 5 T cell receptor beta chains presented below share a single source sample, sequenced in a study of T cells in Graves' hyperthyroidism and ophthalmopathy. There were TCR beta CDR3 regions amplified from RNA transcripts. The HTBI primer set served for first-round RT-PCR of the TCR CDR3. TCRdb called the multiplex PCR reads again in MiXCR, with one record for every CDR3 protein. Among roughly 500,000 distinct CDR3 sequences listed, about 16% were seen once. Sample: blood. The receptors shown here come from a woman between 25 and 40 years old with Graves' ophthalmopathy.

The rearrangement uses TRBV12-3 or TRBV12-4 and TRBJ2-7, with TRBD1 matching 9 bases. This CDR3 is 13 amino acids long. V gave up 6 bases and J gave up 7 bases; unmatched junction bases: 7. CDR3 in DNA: TGTGCCAGCAGCGGGACAGGGTTTGGAGAGCAGTACTTC. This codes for CASSGTGFGEQYF.

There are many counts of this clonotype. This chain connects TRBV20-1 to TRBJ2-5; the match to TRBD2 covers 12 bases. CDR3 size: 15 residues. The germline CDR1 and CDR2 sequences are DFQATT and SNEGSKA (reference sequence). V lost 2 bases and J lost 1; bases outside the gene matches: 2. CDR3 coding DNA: TGCAGTGCTAGATCGACTAGCGGGAGCCAAGAGACCCAGTACTTC. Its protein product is CSARSTSGSQETQYF.

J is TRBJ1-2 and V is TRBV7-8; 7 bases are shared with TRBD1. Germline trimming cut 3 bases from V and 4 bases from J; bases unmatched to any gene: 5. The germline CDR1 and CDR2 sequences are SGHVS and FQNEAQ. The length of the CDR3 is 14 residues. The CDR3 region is CASSFRTGSYGYTF. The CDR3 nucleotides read TGTGCCAGCAGCTTCAGGACAGGAAGCTATGGCTACACCTTC.

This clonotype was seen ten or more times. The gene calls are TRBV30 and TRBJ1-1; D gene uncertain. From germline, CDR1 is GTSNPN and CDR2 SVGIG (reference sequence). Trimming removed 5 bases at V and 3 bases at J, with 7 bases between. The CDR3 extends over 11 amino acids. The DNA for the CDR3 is TGTGCCTGGTGCCGATACACTGAAGCTTTCTTT. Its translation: CAWCRYTEAFF.

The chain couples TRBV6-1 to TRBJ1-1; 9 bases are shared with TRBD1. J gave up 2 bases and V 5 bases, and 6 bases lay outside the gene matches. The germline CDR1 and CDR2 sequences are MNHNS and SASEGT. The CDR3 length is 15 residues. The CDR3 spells CASSRRTGVNTEAFF. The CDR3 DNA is TGTGCCAGCAGTCGACGGACAGGGGTTAACACTGAAGCTTTCTTT.